The next 25 T cell receptor beta chains were all read from a single sample in a study of blood T cells in healthy people across ages. A second PCR, run for roughly 7 to 11 cycles, used a sample-barcoded 5' primer plus a J-beta primer mix. MiXCR, applied by TCRdb to the 5' RACE reads, yields one record per CDR3 protein. The sample holds roughly 1,300,000 distinct CDR3 sequences; approximately 63% are singletons and the top ten take approximately 7%. Sequencing was performed on blood. The receptor source for this set is a man between 18 and 35 years old in good health.

This clonotype has more than one count but fewer than ten. This chain joins TRBV12-5 and TRBJ2-1; 8 nucleotides agree with TRBD2. This CDR3 contains 15 residues. Germline CDR1 LGHNT, CDR2 FRNRAP. J lost 8 bases, V lost 5 bases, and 11 bases had no gene match. CDR3 sequence reads: CASGPSSGLVYEQFF. In DNA form, the CDR3 reads TGTGCTAGTGGTCCCTCCTCGGGACTAGTCTATGAGCAGTTCTTC.

The chain employs TRBV7-9 and TRBJ2-1; 12 positions match TRBD2. The trim removed 5 bases at V and 4 bases at J, leaving 12 bases unmatched. The CDR3 contains 18 residues. From germline, CDR1 is SEHNR and CDR2 FQNEAQ (reference sequence). The CDR3 reads CASSLTSGGYGVYNEQFF. Written as DNA, the CDR3 is TGTGCCAGCAGCCTGACTAGCGGGGGTTACGGGGTATACAATGAGCAGTTCTTC. The whole variable domain, filled in from reference TRBV7-9 and TRBJ2-1, reads DTGVSQNPRHKITKRGQNVTFRCDPISEHNRLYWYRQTLGQGPEFLTYFQNEAQLEKSRLLSDRFSAERPKGSFSTLEIQRTEQGDSAMYLCASSLTSGGYGVYNEQFFGPGTRLTVL.

A few counts support this clonotype. The rearrangement links TRBV20-1 to TRBJ1-2; 7 bases fit TRBD1. V trimming: 5 bases; J trimming: 6 bases; junction bases outside the gene matches: 6. Per the germline V gene, CDR1 is DFQATT and CDR2 is SNEGSKA (reference sequence). This CDR3 is 12 amino acids long. The CDR3 loop is CSARQGVDGYTF. The CDR3 DNA follows: TGCAGTGCTCGACAGGGAGTGGATGGCTACACCTTC.

V is TRBV10-3 and J is TRBJ2-7; a weak D match, TRBD1 (6 bases). V was clipped by 3 bases and J by 5 bases, with 14 bases between them. Germline loops: CDR1 ENHRY, CDR2 SYGVKD. This CDR3 spans 14 amino acids. CDR3 loop: CAISEGQSVDEQYF. CDR3 nucleotide sequence: TGTGCCATCAGTGAAGGACAGTCAGTGGACGAGCAGTACTTC.

This sequence joins TRBV7-9 and TRBJ2-4; 8 bases match TRBD1. The DNA end is a closer match to TRBJ2-7, so the J assignment may be wrong. The germline V gene has CDR1 SEHNR and CDR2 FQNEAQ (reference sequence). The CDR3 runs to 15 residues. This chain's CDR3 is CASSLLQGDSYEQYF. The CDR3 bases are TGTGCCAGCAGCTTATTACAGGGGGACTCCTACGAGCAGTACTTC.

Turning to this clonotype: One junction end does not reproduce the germline sequence, and a read error may be involved. This chain uses TRBV4-1 with TRBJ2-3, with a tentative D call TRBD2 (5 bases). CDR3 length: 14 amino acids. Per germline, CDR1 MGHRA and CDR2 YSYEKL. The CDR3 region has the DNA TGCGCCAGCAGCCCTCCTGTGGGAGCAGATACGAAGTATTTT. It specifies CASSPPVGADTKYF.

This chain joins TRBV12-3 or TRBV12-4 and TRBJ2-1, with a possible D match to TRBD2 (5 bases). This CDR3 has 16 amino acids. The V end was cut by 1 base, the J end by 2 bases, with 12 bases between. CDR3 sequence: CASSLGRTQPYNEQFF. In DNA form, the CDR3 reads TGTGCCAGCAGTTTAGGCAGGACTCAACCCTACAATGAGCAGTTCTTC.

The chain recombines TRBV12-3 or TRBV12-4 with TRBJ2-3; the match to TRBD2 covers 9 bases. CDR3 length equals 15 residues. Germline trimming cut 3 bases from V and 4 bases from J; bases unmatched to any gene: 5. CDR3 amino acids: CASSFSGSRADTQYF. The DNA of the CDR3 is TGTGCCAGCAGTTTTAGCGGGAGTAGGGCAGATACGCAGTATTTT.

The table lists this clonotype with a few counts. This sequence joins TRBV2 and TRBJ2-3; D not certain. Germline loops: CDR1 SNHLY, CDR2 FYNNEI. Trimming stripped 6 bases from V and 0 bases from J, with 10 bases between. This CDR3 spans 14 amino acids. The CDR3 protein is CASRRARSTDTQYF. CDR3 nucleotide sequence: TGTGCCAGCAGGCGAGCACGGAGCACAGATACGCAGTATTTT.

This clonotype was counted a few times. Here the CDR3 DNA reads TGTGCCAGCAGTTCCCAACTAGCGGAGAGCACAGATACGCAGTATTTT. This encodes CASSSQLAESTDTQYF. The J gene is TRBJ2-3, the V gene TRBV12-3 or TRBV12-4, with 8 positions matching TRBD2. The CDR3 has 16 amino acids. The trim removed 4 bases at V and 0 bases at J, leaving 6 bases unmatched.

The V gene is TRBV3-1, the J gene TRBJ2-1, with 7 bases lining up with TRBD2. The CDR3 covers 15 residues. The V gene's germline CDR1 is LGHDT and CDR2 YNNKEL (reference sequence). The V gene end was trimmed by 4 bases and the J gene end by 4 bases; junction bases not matched to a gene: 7. CDR3 loop: CASSRGGSFYNEQFF. DNA for the CDR3: TGTGCCAGCAGCCGCGGCGGGAGTTTTTACAATGAGCAGTTCTTC.

The chain has TRBV4-1 and TRBJ2-1; D remains unclear. The CDR3 is made up of 15 amino acids. Per germline, CDR1 MGHRA and CDR2 YSYEKL. V dropped 5 bases and J dropped 6 bases, with 17 bases sitting between them. The DNA for the CDR3 is TGCGCCAGCAGCGAAAGAATGTCCCAAGTCAATGAGCAGTTCTTC. Translation gives CASSERMSQVNEQFF.

The chain links TRBV14 to TRBJ1-2; unclear D gene. V lost 3 bases and J 2 bases, leaving 16 bases between the germline ends. This CDR3 contains 16 residues. The germline V gene has CDR1 SGHDN and CDR2 FVKESK. CDR3 amino acids: CASSHQREGINYGYTF. The DNA for the CDR3 is TGTGCCAGCAGCCATCAGCGTGAAGGGATCAACTATGGCTACACCTTC.

The CDR3 DNA reads TGTGCCAGCAAGGAGGGAGTAAGCTCCTACAATGAGCAGTTCTTC. Encoded protein: CASKEGVSSYNEQFF. The chain combines TRBV2 with TRBJ2-1, with a weak D call TRBD2 (6 bases). Germline V gives CDR1 SNHLY, CDR2 FYNNEI. This CDR3 comprises 15 residues. V lost 7 bases to trimming and J lost 0 bases, with 13 bases between them. The full variable domain, rest sourced from reference TRBV2 and TRBJ2-1, is EPEVTQTPSHQVTQMGQEVILRCVPISNHLYFYWYRQILGQKVEFLVSFYNNEISEKSEIFDDQFSVERPDGSNFTLKIRSTKLEDSAMYFCASKEGVSSYNEQFFGPGTRLTVL.

V and J are TRBV2 and TRBJ2-4; a weak D match, TRBD2 (5 bases). Near its end, the DNA agrees better with TRBJ2-5, so the J call may be wrong. Germline V gives CDR1 SNHLY, CDR2 FYNNEI. The CDR3 extends over 15 amino acids. DNA of the CDR3: TGTGCCAGCAGTTTGTCTAGCCGATACCAAGAGACCCAGTACTTC. Its translation is CASSLSSRYQETQYF.

This clonotype was seen repeatedly, ten times or more. The V gene is TRBV6-5, the J gene TRBJ2-1; D is unclear. V lost 6 bases and J 4 bases, leaving 10 bases between the germline ends. This CDR3 spans 13 amino acids. CDR1 and CDR2 (germline): MNHEY, SVGAGI. The CDR3 bases are TGTGCCAGCAGCCGCCCGGGTTACAATGAGCAGTTCTTC. This translates into CASSRPGYNEQFF.

The rearrangement joins TRBV27 to TRBJ2-1; TRBD2 aligns across 8 bases. The length of the CDR3 is 13 residues. The V segment lost 6 bases and the J segment 9 bases; nucleotides outside the gene matches: 7. Germline-derived CDR1 and CDR2 are MNHEY and SMNVEV (reference sequence). The CDR3 DNA is TGTGCCAGCAGGGGGACTAGGCACGCTGAGCAGTTCTTC. Its translation: CASRGTRHAEQFF.

The genes are TRBV15 and TRBJ1-2, with a weak D call TRBD1 (5 bases). CDR1 LNHNV and CDR2 YYDKDF come from the germline V gene (reference sequence). The V end was cut by 1 base, the J end by 3 bases, with 9 bases between. This CDR3 contains 14 residues. CDR3 sequence: CATSRVGGDYGYTF. CDR3 DNA: TGTGCCACCAGCAGAGTTGGGGGAGACTATGGCTACACCTTC.

The chain recombines TRBV7-9 with TRBJ2-5; D could derive from TRBD1 or TRBD2 (6 bases each). The end of the DNA is better explained by TRBJ2-7, so the J call may be wrong. The germline gives CDR1 SEHNR, CDR2 FQNEAQ (reference sequence). This CDR3 region has 14 residues. The CDR3 bases are TGTGCCAGCAGCAACGGGGGCCCTACCTACGAGCAGTACTTC. It specifies CASSNGGPTYEQYF.

The chain is built from TRBV20-1 and TRBJ2-5; 10 positions agree with TRBD1. TRBJ2-7 matches the DNA end more closely, so the J call is doubtful. This CDR3 is built from 14 residues. Germline V gene lookup returns CDR1 DFQATT and CDR2 SNEGSKA (reference sequence). The CDR3 reads CSARAGDRGYEQYF. DNA for the CDR3: TGCAGTGCTAGAGCAGGGGACAGGGGCTACGAGCAGTACTTC.

The chain is built from TRBV27 and TRBJ1-2, with 7 nucleotides matching TRBD1. Germline V gene sequence: CDR1 MNHEY, CDR2 SMNVEV (reference sequence). The CDR3 has 15 residues. The trim removed 5 bases at V and 4 bases at J, leaving 10 bases unmatched. CDR3: CASSASLTGPYGYTF. CDR3 nucleotide sequence: TGTGCCAGCAGTGCGAGTTTGACAGGGCCCTATGGCTACACCTTC.

The V call is TRBV18, the J call TRBJ1-1, with D tentatively TRBD1 (6 bases). V lost 4 bases to trimming and J lost 2 bases, with 11 bases between them. Germline loops: CDR1 KGHSH, CDR2 LQKENI. The CDR3 covers 14 residues. Written as DNA, the CDR3 is TGTGCCAGCTCACTTCTACAGGGAAACACTGAAGCTTTCTTT. Residues: CASSLLQGNTEAFF.

This chain links TRBV2 with TRBJ1-6; 7 positions match TRBD1. Germline V gives CDR1 SNHLY, CDR2 FYNNEI. The length of the CDR3 is 14 residues. V was pared by 10 bases and J by 0 bases, with 3 bases of the junction left unmatched. The chain's CDR3 is CATDRDSYNSPLHF. The DNA of the CDR3 is TGTGCCACCGACAGGGACTCCTATAATTCACCCCTCCACTTT.

V gene TRBV20-1 combines with J gene TRBJ2-3; no clear D. Trimming stripped 0 bases from V and 4 bases from J, with 14 bases between. Germline loops: CDR1 DFQATT, CDR2 SNEGSKA (reference sequence). The CDR3 has 15 amino acids. DNA of the CDR3: TGCAGTGCTAGAGATCGAAAAGTCTCAGCAGATACGCAGTATTTT. It is translated as CSARDRKVSADTQYF.

The rearrangement links TRBV20-1 to TRBJ2-1; D is possibly TRBD1 or TRBD2 (6 bases each). The length of the CDR3 is 17 residues. In germline, CDR1 is DFQATT, CDR2 SNEGSKA (reference sequence). With 4 bases removed from V and 13 bases from J, the gap between germline ends came to 32 bases. The CDR3 DNA is TGCAGTGCTACGAATAGCGCAGGTGGCCGTGGGTGGGGGGCCCAGTTCTTC. Protein product: CSATNSAGGRGWGAQFF.